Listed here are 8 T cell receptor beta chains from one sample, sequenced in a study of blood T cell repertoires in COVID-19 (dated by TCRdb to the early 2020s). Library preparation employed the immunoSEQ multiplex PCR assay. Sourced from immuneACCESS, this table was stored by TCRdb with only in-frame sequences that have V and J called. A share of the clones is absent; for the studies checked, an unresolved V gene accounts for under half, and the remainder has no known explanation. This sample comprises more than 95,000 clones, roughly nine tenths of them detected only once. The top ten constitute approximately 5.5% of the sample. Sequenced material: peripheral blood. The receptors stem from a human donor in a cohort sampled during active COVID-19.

The CDR3 reads CASSPGTGTLLQYF. For the CDR3, the DNA is TGTGCCAGCAGCCCCGGGACAGGGACCCTTCTTCAGTACTTC. The gene calls are TRBV5-6 and TRBJ2-4; 9 bases map to TRBD1. The germline V gene has CDR1 SGHDT and CDR2 YYEEEE. CDR3 size: 14 residues. Trimming removed 4 bases from V and 11 bases from J; junction bases left unmatched: 10.

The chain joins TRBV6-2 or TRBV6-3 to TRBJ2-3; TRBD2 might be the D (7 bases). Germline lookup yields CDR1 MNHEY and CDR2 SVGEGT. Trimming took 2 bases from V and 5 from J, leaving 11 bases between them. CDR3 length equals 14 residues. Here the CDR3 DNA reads TGTGCCAGCAGTTACGGGGGGGCGGTAGATACGCAGTATTTT. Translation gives CASSYGGAVDTQYF.

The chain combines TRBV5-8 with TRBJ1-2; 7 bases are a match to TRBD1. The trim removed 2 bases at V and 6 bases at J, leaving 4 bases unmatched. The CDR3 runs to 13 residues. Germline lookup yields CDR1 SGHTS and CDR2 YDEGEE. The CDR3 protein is CASSLVTGDGYTF. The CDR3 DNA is TGTGCCAGCAGCTTAGTTACAGGGGATGGCTACACCTTC.

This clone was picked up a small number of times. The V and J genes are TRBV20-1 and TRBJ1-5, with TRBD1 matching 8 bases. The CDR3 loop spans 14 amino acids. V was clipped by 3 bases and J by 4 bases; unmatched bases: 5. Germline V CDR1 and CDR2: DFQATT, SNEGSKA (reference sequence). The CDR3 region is CSASRTGNNQPQHF. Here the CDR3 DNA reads TGCAGTGCTAGTCGGACAGGGAATAATCAGCCCCAGCATTTT.

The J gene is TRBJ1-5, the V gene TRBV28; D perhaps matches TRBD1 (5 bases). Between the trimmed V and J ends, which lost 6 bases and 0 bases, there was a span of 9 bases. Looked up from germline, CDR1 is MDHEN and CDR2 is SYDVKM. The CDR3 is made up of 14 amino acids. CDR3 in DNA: TGTGCCAGCAGCCAAGGGGATAGCAATCAGCCCCAGCATTTT. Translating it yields CASSQGDSNQPQHF.

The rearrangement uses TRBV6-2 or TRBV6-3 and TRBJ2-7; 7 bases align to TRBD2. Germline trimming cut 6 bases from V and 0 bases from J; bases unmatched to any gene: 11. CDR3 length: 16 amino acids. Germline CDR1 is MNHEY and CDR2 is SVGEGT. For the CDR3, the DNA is TGTGCCAGCAGCAGTCCACTAGCGCGAGGCTCCTACGAGCAGTACTTC. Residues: CASSSPLARGSYEQYF.

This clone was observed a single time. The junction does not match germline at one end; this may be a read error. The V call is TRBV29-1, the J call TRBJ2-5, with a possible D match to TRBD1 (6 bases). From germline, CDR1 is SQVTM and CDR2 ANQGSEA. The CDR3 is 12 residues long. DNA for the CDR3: TGCAGCGTTGAAGATACTCGAGCAGGGGCGGACTTC. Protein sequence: CSVEDTRAGADF. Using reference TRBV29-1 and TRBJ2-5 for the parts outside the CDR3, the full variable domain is SAVISQKPSRDICQRGTSLTIQCQVDSQVTMMFWYRQQPGQSLTLIATANQGSEATYESGFVIDKFPISRPNLTFSTLTVSNMSPEDSSIYLCSVEDTRAGADFGPGTRLLVL.

The CDR3 DNA reads as TGCGCCAGCAGTAAACAGGGATTGAACACTGAAGCTTTCTTT. The encoded protein is CASSKQGLNTEAFF. The rearrangement uses TRBV5-1 and TRBJ1-1; D possibly corresponds to TRBD1 (6 bases). V was cut by 5 bases and J by 0 bases, with 11 bases left in between. This CDR3 is built from 14 residues. Germline-derived CDR1 and CDR2 are SGHRS and YFSETQ.